The clone carrying this TCR beta chain was recorded many times. Amplified regions were TCR beta CDR3 sequences from RNA transcripts. HTBI primers drove first-round RT-PCR of the TCR CDR3. One entry per CDR3 protein, called by TCRdb with MiXCR from the multiplex PCR reads. The data show hundreds of thousands of distinct CDR3 sequences, with roughly 15% seen just once and 30% to 40% held by the top ten. This record comes from a study of T cells in Graves' hyperthyroidism and ophthalmopathy. The V gene lost 3 bases and the J gene lost 0 bases, with 11 bases spanning the gap. CDR1 is MNHEY, CDR2 SMNVEV, per germline (reference sequence). The CDR3 length is 15 residues.

Sequenced material: blood. This receptor was obtained from a woman in her forties with Graves' ophthalmopathy. The chain recombines TRBV27 with TRBJ1-1; D remains ambiguous. The CDR3 DNA follows: TGTGCCAGCAGTTTTTGGGGAGAGATGAACACTGAAGCTTTCTTT. It codes for CASSFWGEMNTEAFF.